Listed below are T cell receptor beta chains from one sample, sequenced in a study of blood T cells in healthy people across ages. MiXCR, run by TCRdb on the 5' RACE reads, gives a single entry per CDR3 protein. Of about 1.5 million distinct CDR3 sequences in the sample, about 42% were seen once. The sample taken for sequencing was blood. These receptors all come from a woman aged 18-29 years in good health. Both conserved end residues are part of each CDR3. The D gene is left open where the match is weak. Size is stated for part of the rows, as once, few or many counts, or as a class when the clone is expanded.

j_call	d_call	clone_size	v_call	cdr3_nt	cdr3_aa
TRBJ2-7	-	-	TRBV7-6	TGTGCCAGCAGCCCTTACGGAGCCTACGAGCAGTACTTC	CASSPYGAYEQYF
TRBJ2-3	-	-	TRBV7-2	TGTGCCAGCAGCCCCGGGACTTACCTAGATACGCAGTATTTT	CASSPGTYLDTQYF
TRBJ2-7	-	-	TRBV27	TGTGCCAGCAGTTTATCGGAGGGGGCCGGCGAGCAGTACTTC	CASSLSEGAGEQYF
TRBJ2-3	TRBD1	-	TRBV20-1	TGCAGTGCGGAAGGGAGGGGACAGGGAACAGATACGCAGTATTTT	CSAEGRGQGTDTQYF
TRBJ1-2	-	-	TRBV25-1	TGTGCCAGCAGTGAACAAGGCCGCTTGACGATCGCTGGCTACACCTTC	CASSEQGRLTIAGYTF
TRBJ1-2	-	-	TRBV29-1	TGCAGCGTTGAAGAGGGGATAGGTAACTATGGCTACACCTTC	CSVEEGIGNYGYTF
TRBJ1-1	-	-	TRBV12-3/TRBV12-4	TGTGCCAGCAGTCAGCCCCCTCGGGACGGGGCTTTCTTT	CASSQPPRDGAFF
TRBJ2-1	-	few	TRBV29-1	TGCAGCGTTGAAGGCGGCAGGCCGTTCTACAATGAGCAGTTCTTC	CSVEGGRPFYNEQFF
TRBJ2-2	-	few	TRBV7-9	TGTGCCAGCAGCTTACCCCGGGACGGAACCGGGGAGCTGTTTTTT	CASSLPRDGTGELFF
TRBJ2-5	-	few	TRBV24-1	TGTGCCACCAGTGAAAAATACAATGAGCAGTACTTC	CATSEKYNEQYF
TRBJ1-4	-	-	TRBV4-1	TGTGCCAGCAGCCAAGATGCGGCGGGTAATGAAAAACTGTTTTTT	CASSQDAAGNEKLFF
TRBJ2-1	-	-	TRBV10-3	TGTGCCATCAGTGAGTCGGGGCTCAAGGGTAAGCGGAATGAGCAGTTCTTC	CAISESGLKGKRNEQFF
TRBJ1-2	-	-	TRBV20-1	TGCAGTGCTAGAGATGTCAGGGTATATGGCTACACCTTC	CSARDVRVYGYTF
TRBJ1-1	-	-	TRBV7-2	TGTGCCAGCAGCTTATACGGGCTTATGAACACTGAAGCTTTCTTT	CASSLYGLMNTEAFF
TRBJ1-2	-	-	TRBV4-3	TGCGCCAGCACCGCAGCGATAACCAACTATGGCTACACCTTC	CASTAAITNYGYTF
TRBJ1-4	TRBD1	-	TRBV4-1	TGCGCCAGCAGCCGAGACAGGGCGGCTGAAAAACTGTTTTTT	CASSRDRAAEKLFF
TRBJ2-3	-	few	TRBV5-1	TGCGCCAGCAGCCACGCCCGAGGGGGAAACCCTAGCACAGATACGCAGTATTTT	CASSHARGGNPSTDTQYF
TRBJ1-2	-	few	TRBV6-5	TGTGCCAGCAGTTACAAACGTAACTATGGCTACACCTTC	CASSYKRNYGYTF
TRBJ2-7	-	few	TRBV5-1	TGCGCCAGCAGCTTGGATCAGGGGCGAAACTACGAGCAGTACTTC	CASSLDQGRNYEQYF
TRBJ2-1	-	few	TRBV3-1	TGTGCCAGCAGCCAAGTGTCCGGGAAAGATAAGTTCTTC	CASSQVSGKDKFF
TRBJ2-5	-	-	TRBV7-2	TGTGCCAGCAGCTTAGGGCGGGGGCCCGGGGAAGAGACCCAGTACTTC	CASSLGRGPGEETQYF
TRBJ2-3	TRBD2	-	TRBV4-1	TGCGCCAGCAGCTTACGACTAGCGGGATACACAGATACGCAGTATTTT	CASSLRLAGYTDTQYF
TRBJ2-2	-	many	TRBV6-1	TGTGCCAGCAGAACAGGGACCGGGGAGCTGTTTTTT	CASRTGTGELFF
TRBJ2-5	TRBD1	few	TRBV5-1	TGCGCCAGCAGCGAAGAGGGACAGGGGATCGATGAGCAGTACTTC	CASSEEGQGIDEQYF
TRBJ2-1	-	-	TRBV7-3	TGTGCCAGCAGCCCTCCAGGGGTCTTCTCCTACAATGAGCAGTTCTTC	CASSPPGVFSYNEQFF
TRBJ2-7	-	-	TRBV4-2	TGTGCCAGCAGCCAGAGTCCGTCCGCTAGCTCCTACGAGCAGTACTTC	CASSQSPSASSYEQYF
TRBJ1-1	-	few	TRBV12-3/TRBV12-4	TGTGCCAGCAGTTTGGGGGATCGGGAGAACACTGAAGCTTTCTTT	CASSLGDRENTEAFF
TRBJ2-7	TRBD1	-	TRBV29-1	TGCAGCGTAGTGGACAGGAACCCCTACGAGCAGTACTTC	CSVVDRNPYEQYF
TRBJ1-1	-	-	TRBV14	TGTGCCAGCAGCCAAGACAGATCGGGAGCTTTCTTT	CASSQDRSGAFF
TRBJ2-5	-	-	TRBV12-3/TRBV12-4	TGTGCCAGCAGTTTAGAGAGCTCTAGCTTTGTGACCCAGTACTTC	CASSLESSSFVTQYF
TRBJ1-5	-	-	TRBV27	TGTGCCAGCAGTAGCAGGGAAACCTATAGCAATCAGCCCCAGCATTTT	CASSSRETYSNQPQHF
TRBJ1-2	TRBD1	-	TRBV12-3/TRBV12-4	TGTGCCACCTCTACTCCGGGACAGCTGCAGGGCTACACCTTC	CATSTPGQLQGYTF
TRBJ2-3	TRBD1	-	TRBV15	TGTGCCACCCGGGACAGGGGAGGCCGTACGCAGTATTTT	CATRDRGGRTQYF
TRBJ1-1	TRBD1	few	TRBV15	TGTGCCACCCTCAGAGGAGGGACAGGGGTTGGGAACACTGAAGCTTTCTTT	CATLRGGTGVGNTEAFF
TRBJ2-5	-	-	TRBV13	TGTGCCAGCAGCCCATCGACAGCTAGGGATGAGCAGTACTTC	CASSPSTARDEQYF
TRBJ2-1	-	-	TRBV29-1	TGCAGCGTTGATGGCCTACTACTTTACAATGAGCAGTTCTTC	CSVDGLLLYNEQFF
TRBJ1-2	-	few	TRBV20-1	TGCAGTGCTAGCCAGACATTCCCAAACTATGGCTACACCTTC	CSASQTFPNYGYTF
TRBJ2-3	TRBD2	-	TRBV20-1	TGCAGTGCCCCTCGGACTAGCGGGACCCCAGATACGCAGTATTTT	CSAPRTSGTPDTQYF
TRBJ2-1	-	-	TRBV10-3	TGTGCCATCAGTGAATGGGGGGTTTCCTACGAGCAGTTCTTC	CAISEWGVSYEQFF
TRBJ2-7	TRBD2	-	TRBV12-3/TRBV12-4	TGTGCCAGCAGTTTAGGTTTTCTTGCCACCGGGAGGGCCCTTTACAATGAGCAGTACTTC	CASSLGFLATGRALYNEQYF